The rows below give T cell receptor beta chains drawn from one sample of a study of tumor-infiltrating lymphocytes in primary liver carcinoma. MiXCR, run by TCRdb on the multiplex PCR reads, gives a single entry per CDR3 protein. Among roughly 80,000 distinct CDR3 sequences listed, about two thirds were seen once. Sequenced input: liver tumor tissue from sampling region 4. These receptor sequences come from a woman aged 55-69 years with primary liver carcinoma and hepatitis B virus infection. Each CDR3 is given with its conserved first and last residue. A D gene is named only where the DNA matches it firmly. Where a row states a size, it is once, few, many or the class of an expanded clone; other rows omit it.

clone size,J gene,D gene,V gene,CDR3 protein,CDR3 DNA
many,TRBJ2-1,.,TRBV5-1,CASRSGTHNEQFF,TGCGCCAGCAGGTCCGGGACCCACAATGAGCAGTTCTTC
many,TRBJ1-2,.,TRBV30,CAWSDNYGYTF,TGTGCCTGGAGTGATAACTATGGCTACACCTTC
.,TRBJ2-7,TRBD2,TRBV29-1,CGVQEGASGSYEQYF,TGCGGCGTTCAGGAGGGGGCTAGCGGGAGTTACGAGCAGTACTTC
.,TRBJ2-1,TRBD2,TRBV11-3,CASSAGQGGLAGESNGQFF,TGTGCCAGCAGCGCCGGACAGGGGGGACTAGCGGGAGAATCCAATGGGCAGTTCTTC
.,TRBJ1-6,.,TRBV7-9,CASSWVRDSSLHF,TGTGCCAGCAGCTGGGTCAGGGATTCATCCCTCCACTTT
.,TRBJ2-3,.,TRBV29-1,CSAERGTDTLYF,TGCAGCGCAGAGCGGGGGACAGATACGCTGTATTTT
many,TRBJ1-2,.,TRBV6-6,CASTQGNYGYTF,TGTGCCAGCACCCAGGGGAACTATGGCTACACCTTC
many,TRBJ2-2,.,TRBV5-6,CASSLSASLNTGELFF,TGTGCCAGCAGCTTGTCTGCTAGCCTGAACACCGGGGAGCTGTTTTTT
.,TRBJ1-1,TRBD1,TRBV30,CAWRPSGQGARTETFF,TGTGCCTGGAGGCCCTCGGGACAGGGGGCGCGGACTGAAACTTTCTTT
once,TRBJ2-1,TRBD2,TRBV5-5,CANSSTSGSGGEQFF,TGTGCCAACAGCTCGACTAGCGGGAGTGGGGGGGAGCAGTTCTTC
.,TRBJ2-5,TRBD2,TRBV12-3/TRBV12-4,CTTRRLAGGPRVEDQCF,TGTACCACCAGAAGACTAGCGGGAGGGCCAAGAGTAGAAGACCAGTGCTTC
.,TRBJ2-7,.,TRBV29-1,CSVKASSYERYF,TGCAGCGTTAAGGCTAGTTCCTACGAGCGGTACTTC
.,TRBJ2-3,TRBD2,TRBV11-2,CASSLLSGTSADTQYF,TGTGCCAGCAGCTTATTAAGCGGGACCAGCGCAGATACGCAGTATTTT
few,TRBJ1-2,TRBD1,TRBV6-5,CASRPRGQGARGINYGYTF,TGTGCCAGCAGACCCCGGGGACAGGGGGCGCGAGGGATAAACTATGGCTACACCTTC
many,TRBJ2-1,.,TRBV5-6,CASSLFRPGYNEQFF,TGTGCCAGCAGCTTATTCCGACCGGGGTACAATGAGCAGTTCTTC
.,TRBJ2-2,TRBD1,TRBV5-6,CASSRGLGNTGELFF,TGTGCCAGCAGTAGGGGGCTCGGGAACACCGGGGAGCTGTTTTTT
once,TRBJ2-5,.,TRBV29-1,CSVGSGTWGLETQYF,TGCAGCGTTGGCTCGGGGACTTGGGGATTGGAGACCCAGTACTTC
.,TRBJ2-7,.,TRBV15,CATSSPLKGSEQYF,TGTGCCACCAGCAGCCCCCTGAAGGGTAGCGAGCAGTACTTC
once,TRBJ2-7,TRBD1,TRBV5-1,CASSATGVEVQYF,TGCGCCAGCAGCGCGACAGGGGTTGAGGTGCAGTACTTC
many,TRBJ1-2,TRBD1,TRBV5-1,CASSWGTGPTAFGYTF,TGCGCCAGCAGCTGGGGGACAGGCCCGACCGCCTTTGGCTACACCTTC
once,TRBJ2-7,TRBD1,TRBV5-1,CASSSVDRGSYEQYF,TGCGCCAGCAGCTCCGTGGACAGGGGGTCCTACGAGCAGTACTTC
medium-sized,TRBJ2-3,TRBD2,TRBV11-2,CASRPSGGSTDTQYF,TGTGCCAGCAGGCCCTCGGGAGGGAGCACAGATACGCAGTATTTT
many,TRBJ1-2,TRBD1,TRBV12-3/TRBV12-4,CASSPPRTGLGYTF,TGTGCCAGCAGTCCTCCCCGGACAGGGCTCGGCTACACCTTC
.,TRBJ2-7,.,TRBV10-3,CAIGMVTYEQYF,TGTGCCATTGGGATGGTAACCTACGAGCAGTACTTC
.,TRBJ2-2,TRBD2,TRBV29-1,CSIGTSGNTGELFF,TGCAGCATTGGGACTAGCGGTAACACCGGGGAGCTCTTTTTT
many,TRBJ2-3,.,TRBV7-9,CASLRTGTTDTQYF,TGTGCCAGCCTCAGGACCGGGACCACAGATACGCAGTATTTT
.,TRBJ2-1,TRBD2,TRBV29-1,CSVAGGQHYDEQFF,TGTAGCGTTGCGGGGGGGCAGCATTACGATGAGCAGTTCTTC
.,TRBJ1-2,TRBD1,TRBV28,CDSSSSLRDSYGYTF,TGTGACAGCAGTTCCTCCCTCCGGGACAGCTATGGCTACACCTTC
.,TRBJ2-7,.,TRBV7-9,CASSLDGLETYEQYF,TGTGCCAGCAGCCTCGATGGCCTGGAAACCTACGAGCAGTACTTC
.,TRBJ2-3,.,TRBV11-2,CDSSLGELTHTPDTQYF,TGTGACAGCAGCTTAGGGGAACTAACGCACACGCCAGATACGCAGTATTTT